A single TCR beta chain is shown here with its context. Its specific antigen is unknown. The record has no base qualities; no much larger clone is one base away. This specimen comes from a study of response to subunit inactivated influenza vaccine listed by TCRdb under 2018. Regarding the research as a whole: Deep quantitative T cell receptor repertoire profiling was used in the study to track responses to a trivalent subunit inactivated influenza vaccine.

Libraries were made using RT-PCR. Sequencing used an Illumina HiSeq 2500. TCRdb took the public reads, trimmed them with fastp at Q25, ran MiXCR for clone calling and kept in-frame beta chains. Each entry is one CDR3 protein sequence, shown with its most common DNA and genes. The table for this sample lists about 520,000 distinct CDR3 sequences; approximately 10% of them were counted only once. Of the sample, around 12% is held by the ten largest clones. The sample's time point, from its label and the paper: 40 to 45 days after influenza vaccine administration. Beyond this particular receptor, the publication reports: The authors suggested that each seasonal influenza vaccination may recruit only a limited number of new T cells.

The sequence derives from a man over 45 who received an inactivated influenza vaccine. Donor details come from another sample of the same person, matched by shared clones. The source material was PBMCs from blood, sampled more than 35 days after vaccination.

The CDR3 corresponds to CASSQDSAGSLTEAFF. The DNA reads as follows: TGTGCCAGCAGCCAAGATTCGGCGGGGAGCCTCACCGAAGCTTTCTTT. The V and J genes are TRBV4-2 and TRBJ1-1; there is no confident call for the D gene. The germline V gene sets CDR1 to LGHNA and CDR2 to YNFKEQ. From cysteine to phenylalanine, the CDR3 is 16 amino acids long. The only DNA kept is the CDR3, 48 bases in frame from the first base. V was cut back by 0 bases and J by 8 bases, leaving a gap of 19 bases between them.